These 13 T cell receptor beta chains were all obtained from the same sample, sequenced in a study of tumor T cells in aggressive B-cell lymphoma. Method: immunoSEQ multiplex PCR; TCRdb's copy keeps in-frame clones and lacks some. Found here are about 1,200 clones, 92% of them singletons; the top ten hold approximately 5.3%. The sample comprised tumor tissue. The receptors were gathered from an adult with diffuse large B cell lymphoma.

This chain joins TRBV6-4 and TRBJ1-2; 9 bases are a match to TRBD1. The CDR3 has 15 residues. Germline assignment: CDR1 MRHNA and CDR2 SNTAGT. The V and J ends lost 7 bases and 8 bases, in that order; junction bases with no gene match: 14. The CDR3 loop reads CASIPGQGALGGYTF. CDR3 DNA sequence: TGTGCCAGCATTCCGGGACAGGGCGCCCTCGGGGGCTACACCTTC.

As concerns this clone: An end of the junction differs from the germline gene, which may be a read error. V usage is TRBV11-3 and J usage is TRBJ1-1; D gene uncertain. Germline V gene data show CDR1 as SGHNT and CDR2 as YENEEA. This CDR3 has 13 residues. Here the CDR3 reads CASSLDGAGRLRF. The CDR3 DNA reads TGTGCCAGCAGCTTAGATGGCGCAGGCCGTCTGAGATTT.

The rearrangement links TRBV30 to TRBJ2-1, with D possibly being TRBD1 (5 bases). The CDR3 length is 12 residues. Per germline, CDR1 GTSNPN and CDR2 SVGIG (reference sequence). V gave up 5 bases and J gave up 6 bases, with 11 bases separating them. This chain's CDR3 is CAWSKGFNEQFF. DNA of the CDR3: TGTGCCTGGTCTAAGGGGTTCAATGAGCAGTTCTTC.

As concerns this clone: At one boundary the junction diverges from the germline segment, which might be a read error. The chain uses TRBV29-1 and TRBJ2-5; 10 nucleotides match TRBD2. The DNA end is a closer match to TRBJ2-7, so the J assignment may be wrong. CDR3 length: 13 amino acids. Per the germline V gene, CDR1 is SQVTM and CDR2 is ANQGSEA. CDR3 protein: CSDEAGGPHEQYF. The CDR3 region has the DNA TGCAGCGATGAAGCGGGAGGGCCACACGAGCAGTACTTC.

The J gene is TRBJ1-2, the V gene TRBV19, with D perhaps TRBD1 (5 bases). The CDR3 covers 12 residues. Germline values: CDR1 LNHDA, CDR2 SQIVND (reference sequence). Trimming left V 7 bases short and J 8 bases short, with 14 bases between. This CDR3 reads CASTRTGDGYTF. The CDR3 DNA is TGTGCCAGTACCAGAACGGGGGACGGCTACACCTTC. Variable domain in full (rest from reference TRBV19 and TRBJ1-2): DGGITQSPKYLFRKEGQNVTLSCEQNLNHDAMYWYRQDPGQGLRLIYYSQIVNDFQKGDIAEGYSVSREKKESFPLTVTSAQKNPTAFYLCASTRTGDGYTFGSGTRLTVV.

This clone has more than one count but fewer than ten. The chain joins TRBV5-1 to TRBJ2-7; a weak D match, TRBD1 (5 bases). Between the trimmed V and J ends, which lost 5 bases and 3 bases, there was a span of 12 bases. Germline V gives CDR1 SGHRS, CDR2 YFSETQ. The CDR3 length is 13 residues. CDR3 loop: CASSPGFNYEQYF. The DNA of the CDR3 is TGCGCCAGCAGTCCAGGGTTTAACTACGAGCAGTACTTC. Full variable domain (remainder filled in from reference TRBV5-1 and TRBJ2-7): KAGVTQTPRYLIKTRGQQVTLSCSPISGHRSVSWYQQTPGQGLQFLFEYFSETQRNKGNFPGRFSGRQFSNSRSEMNVSTLELGDSALYLCASSPGFNYEQYFGPGTRLTVT.

The chain links TRBV7-8 to TRBJ2-1, with 7 bases identical to TRBD2. This CDR3 has 12 amino acids. Germline V lookup: CDR1 SGHVS, CDR2 FQNEAQ. V shed 5 bases and J 14 bases; nucleotides not matched to a gene: 9. In DNA form, the CDR3 reads TGTGCCAGCAGCGATCTAGCGGAAGGGGAGTTCTTC. Its translation is CASSDLAEGEFF.

The chain uses TRBV5-5 and TRBJ2-7; weak D call: TRBD1 (5 bases). Between the trimmed V and J ends, which lost 0 bases and 6 bases, there was a span of 7 bases. CDR1 SGHKS and CDR2 YYEKEE come from the germline V gene (reference sequence). The CDR3 covers 12 residues. The CDR3 here is CASSLDGAEQYF. Written as DNA, the CDR3 is TGTGCCAGCAGCTTGGATGGGGCCGAGCAGTACTTC.

The chain uses TRBV27 and TRBJ1-1; maybe TRBD1 (5 bases). The CDR3 covers 16 residues. The V end was cut by 3 bases, the J end by 0 bases, with 14 bases between. Looked up from germline, CDR1 is MNHEY and CDR2 is SMNVEV (reference sequence). The CDR3 bases are TGTGCCAGCAGTTTGTTGTATCAGGGAATGAACACTGAAGCTTTCTTT. It translates to CASSLLYQGMNTEAFF.

This clone was counted once. The same CDR3 can be traced to other DNA sequences in this sample. V is TRBV28 and J is TRBJ2-5, with D possibly being TRBD2 (5 bases). Trimming pared 6 bases from V and 1 base from J, leaving 15 bases between. Germline V CDR1 and CDR2: MDHEN, SYDVKM. The CDR3 length is 15 residues. The chain's CDR3 is CASRPPGNPQETQYF. CDR3 DNA sequence: TGTGCCAGCAGACCCCCCGGGAACCCCCAAGAGACCCAGTACTTC. Full variable domain (rest looked up from reference TRBV28 and TRBJ2-5): DVKVTQSSRYLVKRTGEKVFLECVQDMDHENMFWYRQDPGLGLRLIYFSYDVKMKEKGDIPEGYSVSREKKERFSLILESASTNQTSMYLCASRPPGNPQETQYFGPGTRLLVL.

The rearrangement joins TRBV4-2 to TRBJ2-7; TRBD2 matches 7 bases. The CDR3 runs 15 residues. Germline trimming cut 0 bases from V and 7 bases from J; bases unmatched to any gene: 9. Germline loops: CDR1 LGHNA, CDR2 YNFKEQ. The DNA for the CDR3 is TGTGCCAGCAGCCAAGAAGTAGTCTCGGGGGGAGAGCAGTACTTC. Its protein is CASSQEVVSGGEQYF.

This chain connects TRBV6-5 to TRBJ2-1; 12 nucleotides agree with TRBD2. Trimming cost V 7 bases and J 9 bases; bases outside gene matches: 10. This CDR3 comprises 15 residues. Germline V gives CDR1 MNHEY, CDR2 SVGAGI. CDR3 DNA sequence: TGTGCCAGCAAGGGGCTAGCGGGAGGGGGGGGTGAGCAGTTCTTC. Translated, it gives CASKGLAGGGGEQFF.

This clone has a single count. At one boundary the junction diverges from the germline segment, which might be a read error. The sample holds other DNA sequences that translate to the same CDR3. The gene calls are TRBV5-1 and TRBJ2-6, with TRBD1 matching over 10 bases. The CDR3 is made up of 17 amino acids. Germline V gene data show CDR1 as SGHRS and CDR2 as YFSETQ. The CDR3 DNA sequence: TGCGCCAGCAGCTTTATGACAGGGGGCTCTGGGGCCAACGTCCTGACTTTT. Translated: CASSFMTGGSGANVLTF.